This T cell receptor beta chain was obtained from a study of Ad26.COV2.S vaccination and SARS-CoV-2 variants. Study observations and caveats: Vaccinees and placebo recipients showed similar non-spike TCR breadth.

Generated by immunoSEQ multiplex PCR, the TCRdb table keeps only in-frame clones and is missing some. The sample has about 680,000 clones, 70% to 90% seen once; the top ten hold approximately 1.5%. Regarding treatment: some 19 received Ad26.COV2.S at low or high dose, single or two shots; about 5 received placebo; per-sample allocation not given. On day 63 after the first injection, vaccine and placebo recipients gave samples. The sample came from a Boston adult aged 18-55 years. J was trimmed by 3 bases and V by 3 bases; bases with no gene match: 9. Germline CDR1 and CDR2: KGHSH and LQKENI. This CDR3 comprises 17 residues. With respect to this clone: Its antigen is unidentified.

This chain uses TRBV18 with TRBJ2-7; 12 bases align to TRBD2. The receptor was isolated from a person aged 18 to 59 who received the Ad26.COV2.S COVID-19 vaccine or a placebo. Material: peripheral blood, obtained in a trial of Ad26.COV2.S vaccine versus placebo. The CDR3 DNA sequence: TGTGCCAGCTCACCTTACAGGACTAGCGGGATCAACTACGAGCAGTACTTC. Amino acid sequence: CASSPYRTSGINYEQYF.